Described below is a single T cell receptor beta chain sequence and its context. It has no known antigen specificity. No much larger clonotype is one base removed from it; base qualities were not supplied. Other DNA sequences in this sample translate to the same CDR3. This entry comes from a study of cytomegalovirus exposure and HLA in healthy donors (dated by TCRdb to 2015 to 2018). Background on the whole study: In an earlier analysis of approximately 500 of the donors, roughly 300 Gb of sequence data and approximately 100 million unique TCR beta sequences from some 170 million T cells were reported. A later genetic analysis used genome-wide SNP genotypes for about 55% of the 666 donors, treating that subset as a discovery cohort. An early release that covered 500 to 800 HLA-typed donors contained approximately 300 gigabases of sequencing data and approximately 85 million unique TCR sequences. To decide whether each TCR beta V gene segment behaved as functional or pseudogenic, an earlier analysis of approximately 590 of the donors relied on high-throughput TCR beta sequencing. Rather than drawing on any new phenotypic data, the later analysis identified candidate immune exposures from TCR beta sequences and the way those sequences occurred across donors. Typing coverage varied by locus: roughly 629-630 donors for A, B, C, DRB1 and DQB1; 522 for DQA1; over 600 for DPA1; 400 to 480 for DPB1. The genetic ancestry cluster associated with self-reported Caucasian donors included approximately 85% of the 300 to 450 genotyped donors. A later analysis re-analyzed previously published TCR beta repertoires from 666 donors and added high-resolution HLA genotyping to study TCR occurrence patterns. All discovery cohort repertoires had been generated using a single sequencing platform. HLA typing covered class I and class II loci at four-digit resolution. The study aimed to test whether signatures of past pathogen exposure could be identified by cataloging public T cell receptors. Donor age, sex, ethnicity and CMV serostatus were collected together with the repertoire data. The study profiled the T cell repertoires of 500 to 800 subjects by immunosequencing and related them to cytomegalovirus serostatus. In addition to the first cohort of roughly 700 subjects, a separate validation cohort of 130 or so different subjects was used. To predict cytomegalovirus infection status, the study brought together high-throughput TCR immunosequencing, statistical association of individual TCRs with disease status, and machine learning. Because of strong linkage in the cohort, five DR-DQ haplotypes were treated as single units for association and clustering. Among almost 400 genotyped donors of the cohort, an average of approximately 230,000 unique TCR beta nucleotide sequences were sequenced per donor, roughly a sixth of them non-productive. Summary of the overall study and its limitations: The only immune exposure information available for the cohort was CMV serostatus. While some public TCRs were present in many individuals, most TCR sequences turned up only very rarely across donors. A further reported finding was that TCR beta sequences accurately predicted the HLA-A and HLA-B alleles for most subjects in the first cohort. In a later analysis, some 18,000 TCR beta sequences were associated with specific HLA alleles at a false discovery rate of 0.05. The earlier analysis of 587 of the donors excluded around 17 rarely observed V segments, including chromosome 9 orphons, because counts were too low. Linkage disequilibrium might explain the correlated functional status among segregating V segments, but an unknown experimental factor could not be ruled out. It was suggested by the authors that the approach could potentially be generalized to other disease states and immunological phenotypes. In a later genetic analysis, a missense DCLRE1C variant was associated with V-gene and J-gene trimming of TCR beta chains, and the association was replicated in an independent cohort. Roughly uniform sequencing depth across donors was assumed in presence/absence analyses, although this assumption may not hold. According to a later analysis, parvovirus B19, influenza, CMV and Epstein-Barr virus appeared linked to several top co-occurrence clusters. A group of highly shared sequence variants was considered likely to be a technical artifact of the sequencing pipeline. When HLA alleles, especially DR and DQ, strongly co-occurred, TCR associations were difficult to assign to individual alleles. The study listed 150 to 200 TCR beta chains as associated with cytomegalovirus. The cohort was sequenced for TCR beta chains only, and without alpha or paired-chain data the features that could be detected were limited. An earlier analysis of approximately 500 of the donors showed that most TCR beta V segments appeared in productive rearrangements either about 90% or about 30% of the time, which broadly matched IMGT annotations. In a later analysis, HLA-associated TCR beta chains were found to be more clonally expanded and to have lower generation probabilities than equally common non-associated chains. According to a later analysis, most CMV-associated TCR beta chains appeared to be HLA-restricted, and the HLA associations seemed to be driven largely by CMV exposure. HLA typing was unavailable for some donors at each locus, so association tests used only the typed subset. In a later analysis, TCR association rates were found to vary across HLA loci, with the most associated TCRs seen for DRB1 alleles and the fewest for HLA-C alleles. According to a later genetic analysis, donors in an Asian-associated ancestry cluster had fewer N-insertions in productive TCRs than the approximately 610-donor mean. In vitro tests confirmed that three of the cytomegalovirus-associated TCR beta chains recognize cytomegalovirus antigens. Some IMGT-functional V segments, including TRBV6-2 and TRBV6-3, could not be told apart with the 87-base-pair reads, so those segments were excluded. In both the original and validation cohorts, the classifier was reported to diagnose cytomegalovirus status with high specificity and sensitivity.

According to the germline V gene, CDR1 reads KGHSH and CDR2 reads LQKENI. V gives up 6 bases and J gives up 0 bases, and the segment between their germline ends measures 8 bases. The CDR3 holds 13 amino acids from the cysteine to the phenylalanine. The retained sequence is limited to the CDR3, 39 bases, with the frame set at the first base. The cohort consisted of fewer than 700 healthy bone marrow donors. At the time of sampling, every cohort member was nominally healthy, though immune exposures that went unrecorded were likely present. The donor tested CMV seropositive and was one of the 289 seropositive cohort members. Every donor gave a peripheral blood sample, and the peripheral blood mononuclear cells from that sample were used for TCR beta sequencing. Genomic DNA extraction from the blood cell samples was performed with the Qiagen DNeasy Blood Extraction Kit. The library was built by means of the immunoSEQ multiplex PCR assay. For the multiplex PCR, a mixture combining 60 forward primers for TCR Vbeta segments and 13 reverse primers for TCR Jbeta segments was used. The CDR3 region of rearranged TCR beta genes was amplified from genomic DNA with a multiplex PCR assay. The Illumina HiSeq System was used to sequence the amplified TCR beta libraries as 87-base-pair reads. The authors' pipeline ran thus. Across the 666 repertoires, a later analysis counted 75 million to 90 million unique TCR beta chains, 9.5 million to 13 million of which were shared by at least two donors. To remove PCR and sequencing errors, raw reads were error-corrected and collapsed into unique sequences using a nearest-neighbor algorithm that merged closely related sequences. V, D and J gene segments were assigned by aligning CDR3 sequences to IMGT reference sequences. For a sequence to be retained, at least a six-nucleotide match to both a V gene segment and a J gene segment was required. Rearrangements were classified as productive when the CDR3 lacked stop codons and remained in frame with V and J, and all other rearrangements were classified as non-productive. CDR3 was defined by IMGT convention, running from the second conserved V-encoded cysteine to the conserved J-encoded phenylalanine. The earlier analysis of about 590 of the donors excluded sequences that lacked an unambiguous match to a single V gene segment. An earlier analysis of 587 of the donors classified V segments as functional when productive rearrangements were above 56.7% and as segregating when the standard deviation between donors was above 5%. A statistical classification framework was developed to diagnose cytomegalovirus status using the catalog of TCR beta chain sequences. In a later analysis, V and J genes were assigned by comparing TCR nucleotide sequences against IMGT/GENE-DB human TR gene sequences. In a later analysis, CDR3 sequences and most-parsimonious VDJ recombination scenarios were assigned using the TCRdist pipeline. In a later analysis, each TCR beta chain was defined by its CDR3 amino acid sequence together with its V-gene family, and reads without a unique V-gene family were excluded. To address suspected cross-contamination and a sequencing artifact, a later analysis removed 450 to 700 highly shared, low-generation-probability nucleotide sequences. For each public chain, a later analysis derived a clonal expansion index from normalized ranks of inferred template counts within each repertoire. In a later analysis, generation probabilities were computed using a VDJ recombination model fitted to out-of-frame rearrangements, and the results were checked against IGoR. In a later analysis, hypergeometric tests were used to score TCR-TCR, TCR-HLA and TCR-CMV co-occurrence, with a repertoire-size bias correction applied to TCR pairs. In a later analysis, false discovery rates were estimated by permuting HLA or CMV assignments 20 times. In a later analysis, co-occurring TCRs were grouped with DBSCAN, and TCRdist sequence similarity was added when clustering was performed within HLA-allele-positive subsets. Co-occurrence clustering excluded repertoires with fewer than 30,000 or more than 120,000 public chains, plus five with anomalous nucleotide sharing. TCRdb stores this immuneACCESS table with in-frame sequences only. Part of the clones is absent; in the studies checked, under half of the shortfall reflects unresolved V genes, and no reason is known for the rest. V and J calls and clone size follow that table, whereas D and trimming were derived from the DNA. This sample has approximately 150,000 clones in its table, and roughly 82% of those were observed once. About 5% of the sample belongs to the ten largest clones.

Source material: PBMCs. The chain uses TRBV18 and TRBJ1-1; no confident D gene assignment can be made. The sequence came from a young man in good health and CMV-seropositive. For the CDR3, the sequence is CASSPSLNTEAFF. The DNA is TGTGCCAGCTCCCCGAGTCTGAACACTGAAGCTTTCTTT.